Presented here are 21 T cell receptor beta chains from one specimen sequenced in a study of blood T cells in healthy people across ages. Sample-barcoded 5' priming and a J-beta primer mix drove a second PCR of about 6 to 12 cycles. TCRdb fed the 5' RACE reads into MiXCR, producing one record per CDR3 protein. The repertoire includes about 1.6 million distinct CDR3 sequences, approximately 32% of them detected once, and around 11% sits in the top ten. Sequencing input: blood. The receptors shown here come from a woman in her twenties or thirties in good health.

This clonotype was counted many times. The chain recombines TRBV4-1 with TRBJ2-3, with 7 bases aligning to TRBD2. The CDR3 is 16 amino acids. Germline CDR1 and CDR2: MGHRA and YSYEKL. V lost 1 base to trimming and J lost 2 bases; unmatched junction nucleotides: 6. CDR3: CASSQVASGPTDTQYF. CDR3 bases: TGCGCCAGCAGCCAAGTGGCTAGCGGCCCCACAGATACGCAGTATTTT.

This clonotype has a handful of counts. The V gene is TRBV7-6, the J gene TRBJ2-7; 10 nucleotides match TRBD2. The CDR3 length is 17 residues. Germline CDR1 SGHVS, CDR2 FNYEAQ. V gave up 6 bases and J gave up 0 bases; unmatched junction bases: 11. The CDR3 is CASSQLSSGSYSYEQYF. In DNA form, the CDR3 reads TGTGCCAGCAGTCAACTCTCTAGCGGGAGTTACTCCTACGAGCAGTACTTC. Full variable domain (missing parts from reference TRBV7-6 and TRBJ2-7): GAGVSQSPRYKVTKRGQDVALRCDPISGHVSLYWYRQALGQGPEFLTYFNYEAQQDKSGLPNDRFSAERPEGSISTLTIQRTEQRDSAMYRCASSQLSSGSYSYEQYFGPGTRLTVT.

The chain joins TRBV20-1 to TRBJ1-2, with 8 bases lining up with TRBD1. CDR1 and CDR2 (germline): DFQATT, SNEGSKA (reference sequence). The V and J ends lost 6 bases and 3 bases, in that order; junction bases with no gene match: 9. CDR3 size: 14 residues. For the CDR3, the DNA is TGCAGTGCACGAACAGGGGGATCGTACTATGGCTACACCTTC. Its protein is CSARTGGSYYGYTF.

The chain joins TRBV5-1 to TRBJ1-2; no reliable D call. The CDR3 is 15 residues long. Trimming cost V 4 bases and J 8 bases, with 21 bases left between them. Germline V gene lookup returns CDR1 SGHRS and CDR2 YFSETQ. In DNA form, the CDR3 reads TGCGCCAGCAGCCCGAGACGTCAACGCGAGGAAGGCTACACCTTC. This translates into CASSPRRQREEGYTF. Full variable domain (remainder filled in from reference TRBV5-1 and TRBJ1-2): KAGVTQTPRYLIKTRGQQVTLSCSPISGHRSVSWYQQTPGQGLQFLFEYFSETQRNKGNFPGRFSGRQFSNSRSEMNVSTLELGDSALYLCASSPRRQREEGYTFGSGTRLTVV.

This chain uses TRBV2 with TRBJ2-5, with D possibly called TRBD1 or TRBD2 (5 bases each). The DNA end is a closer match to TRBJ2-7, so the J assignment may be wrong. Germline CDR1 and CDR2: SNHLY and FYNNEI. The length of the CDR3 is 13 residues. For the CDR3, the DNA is TGTGCCAGCAGTGCCGCCTTGGGGGTCGAGCAGTACTTC. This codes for CASSAALGVEQYF.

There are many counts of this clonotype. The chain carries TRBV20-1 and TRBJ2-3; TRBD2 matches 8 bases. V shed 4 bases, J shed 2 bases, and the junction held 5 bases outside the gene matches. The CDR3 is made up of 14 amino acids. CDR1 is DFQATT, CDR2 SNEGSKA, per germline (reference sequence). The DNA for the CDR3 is TGCAGTGCTACAGCGGGGGCATACACAGATACGCAGTATTTT. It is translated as CSATAGAYTDTQYF.

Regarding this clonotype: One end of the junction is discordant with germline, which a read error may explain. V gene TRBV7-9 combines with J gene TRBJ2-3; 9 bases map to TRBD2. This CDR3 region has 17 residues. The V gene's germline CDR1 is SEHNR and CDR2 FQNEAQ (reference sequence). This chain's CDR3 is CVSSPFSRTSGTDTQYF. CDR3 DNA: TGTGTCAGCAGCCCATTCTCTAGGACTAGCGGCACAGATACGCAGTATTTT.

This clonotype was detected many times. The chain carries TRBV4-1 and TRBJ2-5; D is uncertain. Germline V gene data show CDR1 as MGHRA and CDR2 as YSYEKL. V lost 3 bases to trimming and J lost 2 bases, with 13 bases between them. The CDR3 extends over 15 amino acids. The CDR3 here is CASSHPLLTQETQYF. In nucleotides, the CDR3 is TGCGCCAGCAGCCACCCCCTTCTAACTCAAGAGACCCAGTACTTC.

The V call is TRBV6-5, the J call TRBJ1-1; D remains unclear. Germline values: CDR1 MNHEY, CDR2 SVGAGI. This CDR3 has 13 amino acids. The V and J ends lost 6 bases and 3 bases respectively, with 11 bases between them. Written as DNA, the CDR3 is TGTGCCAGCAGGCCAACGGCGTACACTGAAGCTTTCTTT. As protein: CASRPTAYTEAFF.

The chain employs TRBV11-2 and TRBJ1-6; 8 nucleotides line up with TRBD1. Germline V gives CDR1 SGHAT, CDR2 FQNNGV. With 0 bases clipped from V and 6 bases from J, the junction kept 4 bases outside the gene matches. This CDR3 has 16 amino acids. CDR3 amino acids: CASSLEHGQGNSPLHF. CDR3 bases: TGTGCCAGCAGCTTAGAGCACGGACAGGGTAATTCACCCCTCCACTTT.

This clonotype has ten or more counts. CDR3 sequence reads: CASTMTGGLVRYF. The CDR3, as DNA: TGTGCCAGCACCATGACAGGGGGCCTTGTTAGGTACTTC. This rearrangement joins TRBV7-9 to TRBJ2-7; 10 nucleotides line up with TRBD1. This CDR3 contains 13 residues. Germline CDR1 and CDR2: SEHNR and FQNEAQ (reference sequence). Trimming cost V 7 bases and J 12 bases; bases outside gene matches: 12.

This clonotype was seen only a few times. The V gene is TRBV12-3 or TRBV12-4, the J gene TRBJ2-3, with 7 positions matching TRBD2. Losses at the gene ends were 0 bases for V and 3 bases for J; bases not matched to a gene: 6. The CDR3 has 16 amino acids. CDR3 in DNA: TGTGCCAGCAGTTTAGCGGGGGTCGGGAGGACAGATACGCAGTATTTT. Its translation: CASSLAGVGRTDTQYF.

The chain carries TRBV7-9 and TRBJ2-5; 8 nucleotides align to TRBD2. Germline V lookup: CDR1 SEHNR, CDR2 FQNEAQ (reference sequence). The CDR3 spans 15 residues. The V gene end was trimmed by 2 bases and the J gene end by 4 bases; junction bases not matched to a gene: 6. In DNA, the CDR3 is TGTGCCAGCAGCTTAAGCGGGGGTTTGGGAGAGACCCAGTACTTC. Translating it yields CASSLSGGLGETQYF. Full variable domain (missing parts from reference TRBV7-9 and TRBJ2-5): DTGVSQNPRHKITKRGQNVTFRCDPISEHNRLYWYRQTLGQGPEFLTYFQNEAQLEKSRLLSDRFSAERPKGSFSTLEIQRTEQGDSAMYLCASSLSGGLGETQYFGPGTRLLVL.

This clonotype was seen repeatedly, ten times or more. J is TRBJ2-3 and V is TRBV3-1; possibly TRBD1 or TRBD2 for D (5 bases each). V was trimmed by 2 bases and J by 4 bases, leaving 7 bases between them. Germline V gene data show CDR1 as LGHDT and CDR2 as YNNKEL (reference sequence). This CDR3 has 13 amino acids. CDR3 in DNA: TGTGCCAGCAGCCAACGAGGGGCAGATACGCAGTATTTT. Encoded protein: CASSQRGADTQYF.

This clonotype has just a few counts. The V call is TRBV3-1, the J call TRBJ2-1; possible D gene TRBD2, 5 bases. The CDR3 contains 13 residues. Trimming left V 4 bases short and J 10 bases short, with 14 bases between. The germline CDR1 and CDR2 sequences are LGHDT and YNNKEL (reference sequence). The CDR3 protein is CASSRGPSIEQFF. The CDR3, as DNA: TGTGCCAGCAGCCGCGGTCCTAGCATCGAGCAGTTCTTC.

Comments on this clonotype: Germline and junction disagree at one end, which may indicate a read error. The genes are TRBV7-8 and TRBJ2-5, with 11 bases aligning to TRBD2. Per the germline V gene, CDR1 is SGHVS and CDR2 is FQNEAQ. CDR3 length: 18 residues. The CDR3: CANSPGLAGSTSQETQYF. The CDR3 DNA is TGTGCCAACAGCCCCGGACTAGCGGGCTCGACTTCCCAAGAGACCCAGTACTTC.

CDR3 protein: CASSPMSGGYGTEAFF. The CDR3 DNA reads TGTGCCAGCTCACCAATGTCAGGGGGCTATGGCACTGAAGCTTTCTTT. This chain connects TRBV18 to TRBJ1-1, with 8 bases that match TRBD1. Germline lookup yields CDR1 KGHSH and CDR2 LQKENI. The CDR3 covers 16 residues. Trimming at V came to 2 bases and at J to 4 bases, leaving 9 bases not matched to a gene. Full variable domain (remainder filled in from reference TRBV18 and TRBJ1-1): NAGVMQNPRHLVRRRGQEARLRCSPMKGHSHVYWYRQLPEEGLKFMVYLQKENIIDESGMPKERFSAEFPKEGPSILRIQQVVRGDSAAYFCASSPMSGGYGTEAFFGQGTRLTVV.

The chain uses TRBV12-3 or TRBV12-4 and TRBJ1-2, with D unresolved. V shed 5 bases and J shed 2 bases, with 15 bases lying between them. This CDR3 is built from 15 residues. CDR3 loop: CASSPSGRGNYGYTF. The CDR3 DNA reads TGTGCCAGCAGTCCCAGCGGACGAGGAAACTATGGCTACACCTTC.

This CDR3 reads CASSGQGAGDEQFF. CDR3 DNA: TGTGCCAGCAGTGGACAGGGGGCTGGCGATGAGCAGTTCTTC. The chain combines TRBV6-1 with TRBJ2-1, with TRBD1 matching 10 bases. This CDR3 spans 14 amino acids. With V trimmed by 4 bases and J by 8 bases, 5 bases remained unmatched. CDR1 and CDR2 from the germline V gene are MNHNS and SASEGT.

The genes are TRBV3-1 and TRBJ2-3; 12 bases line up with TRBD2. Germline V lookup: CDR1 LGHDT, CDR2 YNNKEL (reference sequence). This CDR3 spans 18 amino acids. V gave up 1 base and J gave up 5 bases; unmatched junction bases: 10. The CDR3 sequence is CASSQVPPSGRAIDTQYF. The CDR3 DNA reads TGTGCCAGCAGCCAAGTCCCCCCTAGCGGGAGGGCCATAGATACGCAGTATTTT.

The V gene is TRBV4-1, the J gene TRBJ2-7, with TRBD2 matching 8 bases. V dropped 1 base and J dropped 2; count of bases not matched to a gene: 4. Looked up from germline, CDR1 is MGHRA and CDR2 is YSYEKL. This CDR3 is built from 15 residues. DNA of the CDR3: TGCGCCAGCAGCCAAGGAAATAGCGGGGCCTACGAGCAGTACTTC. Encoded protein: CASSQGNSGAYEQYF.